A few counts support the clone carrying this TCR beta chain. What it binds is unknown. The CDR3 is 13 amino acids. Germline lookup yields CDR1 SGHDT and CDR2 YYEEEE. J lost 9 bases, V lost 4 bases, and 8 bases had no gene match. The data are from a study of molecular identifiers for immune sequencing clone quantification. Turning to the study itself: Four of five RNA aliquots from approximately 20,000 or 98,000 naive CD8 T cells were sequenced.

Using a CD8+CD4-CCR7+CD45RA+ phenotype, naive CD8 T cells were sorted. Overall study results and limits: Shared barcodes on identical TCR molecules could underestimate the sizes of highly expanded clones. Clones that had above 20 RNA copies took up over 99% of effector molecules but under 1% in naive cells.

One entry per CDR3 protein results from TCRdb running MiXCR on the PCR reads. The table includes some 580,000 distinct CDR3 sequences, about 25% detected once. The receptor was derived from a human donor in good health. Some libraries in this study had Jurkat cell RNA spiked in. Specimen: naive CD8+ T cells from blood, with Jurkat cell RNA spiked in. Subset indicated: FACS-sorted CD8+CD4-CCR7+CD45RA+ naive T cells. V and J are TRBV5-6 and TRBJ2-7; 9 bases fit TRBD1. CDR3 residues: CASSPGQGLGQYF. The CDR3 DNA reads as TGTGCCAGCAGCCCGGGACAGGGATTAGGGCAGTACTTC.